This TCR beta chain was sequenced for a study of blood T cell repertoires in COVID-19. Study at large: Sites across the United States, Italy and Spain contributed samples from acute and convalescent COVID-19. From T cells, B-cell-depleted T cells, or PBMCs came the material, which was cDNA or gDNA.

This clone has just a few counts. The CDR3 is made up of 14 amino acids. The germline V gene has CDR1 MNHEY and CDR2 SVGAGI. The J segment lost 4 bases and the V segment lost 2 bases, leaving 4 bases of the junction unmatched. Original analysis: Estimates of nucleated cell counts were drawn from the amplification of reference gene primers. Some clones are missing from TCRdb's copy, which holds only in-frame ones; the method was immunoSEQ multiplex PCR. D and trimming come from the DNA, and the V and J calls and clone size come from that table. The table lists about 150,000 clones, 80% to 90% of them singletons.

This chain links TRBV6-5 with TRBJ1-2, with TRBD1 matching over 7 bases. Sequenced sample: peripheral blood. This TCR was recovered from a woman between 70 and 85 years old with acute or convalescent COVID-19. The CDR3, as DNA: TGTGCCAGCAGTTACCTGGGACAGTCCTATGGCTACACCTTC. The encoded protein is CASSYLGQSYGYTF.